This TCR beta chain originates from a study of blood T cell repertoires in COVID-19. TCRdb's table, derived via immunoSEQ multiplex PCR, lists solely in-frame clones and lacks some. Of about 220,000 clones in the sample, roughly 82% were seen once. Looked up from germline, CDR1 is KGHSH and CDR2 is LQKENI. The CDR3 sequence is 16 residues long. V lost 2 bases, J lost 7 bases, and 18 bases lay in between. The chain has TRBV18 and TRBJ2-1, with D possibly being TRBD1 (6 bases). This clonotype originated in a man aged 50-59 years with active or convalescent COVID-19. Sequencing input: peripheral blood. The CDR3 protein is CASSPGHRDTNNEQFF. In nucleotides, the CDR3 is TGTGCCAGCTCACCAGGTCACAGGGACACTAATAATGAGCAGTTCTTC.